The table lists the clone carrying this TCR beta chain with a count of one. Compared with germline, one end of the junction differs, possibly owing to a read error. Clones were read by immunoSEQ multiplex PCR, and TCRdb kept only the in-frame ones, dropping some. The repertoire consists of 30,000 to 35,000 clones, with over 60% occurring once and the leading ten covering approximately 20%. These data come from a study of OX40 agonist ivuxolimab in advanced cancers. The sample in question was CD4+ or CD8+ T cells sorted from blood, obtained in a trial of the OX40 agonist ivuxolimab. The clonotype was recovered from an adult with an advanced solid tumor such as melanoma, head and neck, liver or kidney cancer.

In DNA form, the CDR3 reads TGTGCCAGCAGCCCGGGACTAGCCGAGGCACAGGACTTC. Translation gives CASSPGLAEAQDF. This chain connects TRBV2 to TRBJ2-5; 9 nucleotides match TRBD2. CDR1 is SNHLY and CDR2 is FYNNEI in the germline V gene. The CDR3 length is 13 residues. Looking up the rest from reference TRBV2 and TRBJ2-5 gives the full variable domain: EPEVTQTPSHQVTQMGQEVILRCVPISNHLYFYWYRQILGQKVEFLVSFYNNEISEKSEIFDDQFSVERPDGSNFTLKIRSTKLEDSAMYFCASSPGLAEAQDFGPGTRLLVL.